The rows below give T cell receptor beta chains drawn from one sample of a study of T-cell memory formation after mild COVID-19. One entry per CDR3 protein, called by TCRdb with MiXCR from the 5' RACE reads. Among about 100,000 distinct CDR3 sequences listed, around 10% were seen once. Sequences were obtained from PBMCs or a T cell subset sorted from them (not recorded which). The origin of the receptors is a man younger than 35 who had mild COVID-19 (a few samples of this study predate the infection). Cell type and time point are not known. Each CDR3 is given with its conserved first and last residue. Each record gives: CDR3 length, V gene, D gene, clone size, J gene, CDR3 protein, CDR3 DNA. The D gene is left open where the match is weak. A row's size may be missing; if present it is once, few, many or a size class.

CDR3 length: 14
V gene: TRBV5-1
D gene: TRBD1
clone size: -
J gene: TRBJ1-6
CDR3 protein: CASSKTGGGSPLHF
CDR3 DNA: TGCGCCAGCAGCAAAACAGGGGGCGGATCACCCCTCCACTTT

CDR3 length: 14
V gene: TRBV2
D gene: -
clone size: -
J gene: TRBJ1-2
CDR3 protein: CASSEALGGDGYTF
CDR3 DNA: TGTGCCAGCAGTGAAGCGCTTGGGGGTGACGGCTACACCTTC

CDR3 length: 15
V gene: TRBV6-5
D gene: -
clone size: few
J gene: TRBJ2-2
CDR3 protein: CASSYSSGLAGELFF
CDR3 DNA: TGTGCCAGCAGTTACTCGTCGGGTTTGGCCGGGGAGCTGTTTTTT

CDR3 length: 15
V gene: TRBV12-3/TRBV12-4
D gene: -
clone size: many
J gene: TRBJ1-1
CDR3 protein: CASSGGEGGNTEAFF
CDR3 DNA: TGTGCCAGCAGTGGGGGAGAGGGGGGTAACACTGAAGCTTTCTTT

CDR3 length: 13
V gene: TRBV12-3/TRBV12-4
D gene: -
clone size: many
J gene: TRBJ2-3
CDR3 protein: CASSEGQTDTQYF
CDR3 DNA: TGTGCCAGCAGTGAAGGACAGACAGATACGCAGTATTTT

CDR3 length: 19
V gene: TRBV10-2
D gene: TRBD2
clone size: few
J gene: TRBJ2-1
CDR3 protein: CASSGPPGTSGVSYNEQFF
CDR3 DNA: TGCGCCAGCAGTGGCCCCCCGGGGACTAGCGGGGTATCCTACAATGAGCAGTTCTTC

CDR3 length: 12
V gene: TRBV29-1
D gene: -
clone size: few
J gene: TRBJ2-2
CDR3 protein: CSVKSSTGELFF
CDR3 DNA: TGCAGCGTGAAGAGCAGCACCGGGGAGCTGTTTTTT

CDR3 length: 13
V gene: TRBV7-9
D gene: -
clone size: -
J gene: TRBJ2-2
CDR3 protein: CASSFEETGELFF
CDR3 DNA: TGTGCCAGCAGCTTTGAAGAAACCGGGGAGCTGTTTTTT

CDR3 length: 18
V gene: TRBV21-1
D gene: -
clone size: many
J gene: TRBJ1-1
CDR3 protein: CASSKDGRTGRLGTEAFF
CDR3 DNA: TGTGCCAGCAGCAAAGATGGTCGGACAGGGCGTCTCGGCACTGAAGCTTTCTTT

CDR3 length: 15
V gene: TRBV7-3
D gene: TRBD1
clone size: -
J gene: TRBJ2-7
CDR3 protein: CASSFTGESSYEQYF
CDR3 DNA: TGTGCCAGCAGCTTCACAGGGGAGAGCTCCTACGAGCAGTACTTC

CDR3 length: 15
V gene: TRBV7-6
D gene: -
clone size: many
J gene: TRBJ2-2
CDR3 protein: CASSSPGHNTGELFF
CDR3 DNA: TGTGCCAGCAGTTCTCCGGGACACAACACCGGGGAGCTGTTTTTT

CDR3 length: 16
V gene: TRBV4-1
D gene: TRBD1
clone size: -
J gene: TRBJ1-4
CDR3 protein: CASSGTGGVRNEKLFF
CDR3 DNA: TGCGCCAGCAGCGGGACAGGGGGCGTCCGTAACGAAAAACTGTTTTTT

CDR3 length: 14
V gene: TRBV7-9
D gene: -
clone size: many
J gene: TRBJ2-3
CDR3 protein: CASSPTVSTDTQYF
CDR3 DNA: TGTGCCAGCAGCCCTACGGTGAGCACAGATACGCAGTATTTT

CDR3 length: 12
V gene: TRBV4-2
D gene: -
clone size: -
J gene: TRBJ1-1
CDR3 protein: CASSPWGTEAFF
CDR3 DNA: TGTGCCAGCAGCCCGTGGGGGACTGAAGCTTTCTTT

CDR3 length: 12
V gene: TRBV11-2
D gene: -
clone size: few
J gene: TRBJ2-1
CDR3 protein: CASSPRDPEQFF
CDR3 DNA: TGTGCCAGCAGCCCCAGGGACCCTGAGCAGTTCTTC

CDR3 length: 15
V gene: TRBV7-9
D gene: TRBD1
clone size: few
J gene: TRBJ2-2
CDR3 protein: CASSFRTGNTGELFF
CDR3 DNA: TGTGCCAGCAGCTTCCGGACAGGGAACACCGGGGAGCTGTTTTTT

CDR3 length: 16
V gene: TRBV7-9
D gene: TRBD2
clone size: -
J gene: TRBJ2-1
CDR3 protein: CASSGSGGASYNEQFF
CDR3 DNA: TGTGCCAGCAGCGGTAGCGGGGGGGCCTCCTACAATGAGCAGTTCTTC

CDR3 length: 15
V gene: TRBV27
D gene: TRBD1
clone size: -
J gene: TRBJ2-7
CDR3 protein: CASSPHTGGSYEQYF
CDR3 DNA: TGTGCCAGCAGTCCGCACACAGGGGGCTCCTACGAGCAGTACTTC

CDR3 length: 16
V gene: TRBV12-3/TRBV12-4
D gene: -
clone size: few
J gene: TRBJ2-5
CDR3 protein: CASSLVLSGAVETQYF
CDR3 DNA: TGTGCCAGCAGTTTAGTTTTATCGGGTGCCGTGGAGACCCAGTACTTC

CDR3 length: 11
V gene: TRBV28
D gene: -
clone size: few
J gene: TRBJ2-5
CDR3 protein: CASSKIETQYF
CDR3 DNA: TGTGCCAGCAGCAAGATAGAGACCCAGTACTTC

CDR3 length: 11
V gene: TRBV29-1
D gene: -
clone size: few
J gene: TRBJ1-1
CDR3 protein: CSLTENTEAFF
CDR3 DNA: TGCAGCCTCACAGAGAACACTGAAGCTTTCTTT

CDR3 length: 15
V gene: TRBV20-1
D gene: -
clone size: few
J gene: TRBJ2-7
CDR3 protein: CSARPRPAKAYEQYF
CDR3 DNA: TGCAGTGCTAGGCCCAGGCCAGCAAAAGCCTACGAGCAGTACTTC

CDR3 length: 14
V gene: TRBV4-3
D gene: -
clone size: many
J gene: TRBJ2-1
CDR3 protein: CASSQDLPGTEQFF
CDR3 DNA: TGCGCCAGCAGCCAAGATCTGCCGGGGACTGAGCAGTTCTTC

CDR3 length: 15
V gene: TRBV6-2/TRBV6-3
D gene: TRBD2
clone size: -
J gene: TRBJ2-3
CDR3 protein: CASSSLGGAQDTQYF
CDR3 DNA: TGTGCCAGCAGTTCCCTCGGGGGGGCACAGGATACGCAGTATTTT

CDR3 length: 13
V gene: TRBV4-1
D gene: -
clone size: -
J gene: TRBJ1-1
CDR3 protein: CASSQDAQRGAFF
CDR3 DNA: TGCGCCAGCAGCCAAGATGCGCAAAGAGGGGCTTTCTTT

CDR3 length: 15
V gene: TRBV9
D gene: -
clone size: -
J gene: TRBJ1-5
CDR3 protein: CASSRTGYSNQPQHF
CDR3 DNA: TGTGCCAGCAGCAGAACAGGGTATAGCAATCAGCCCCAGCATTTT

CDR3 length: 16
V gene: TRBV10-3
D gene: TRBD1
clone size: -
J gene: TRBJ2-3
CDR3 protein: CAIRLKDREGRDTQYF
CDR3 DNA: TGTGCCATCAGGCTAAAGGACAGGGAAGGAAGGGATACGCAGTATTTT

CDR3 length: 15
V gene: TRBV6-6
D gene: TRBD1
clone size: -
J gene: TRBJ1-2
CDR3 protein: CASRPDRGPNYGYTF
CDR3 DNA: TGTGCCAGCAGGCCCGACAGGGGCCCCAACTATGGCTACACCTTC

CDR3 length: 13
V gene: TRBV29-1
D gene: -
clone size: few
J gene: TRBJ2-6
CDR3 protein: CSVRDSGANVLTF
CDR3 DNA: TGCAGCGTTCGGGACTCTGGGGCCAACGTCCTGACTTTC

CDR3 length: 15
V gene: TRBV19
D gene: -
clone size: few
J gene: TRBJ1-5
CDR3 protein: CASSRFETLNQPQHF
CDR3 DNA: TGTGCCAGTAGTAGGTTCGAGACCCTTAATCAGCCCCAGCATTTT

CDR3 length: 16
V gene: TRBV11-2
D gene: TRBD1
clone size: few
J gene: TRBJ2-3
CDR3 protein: CASRTTGNRGYDTQYF
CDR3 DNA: TGTGCCAGCAGGACGACCGGGAACAGGGGATACGATACGCAGTATTTT

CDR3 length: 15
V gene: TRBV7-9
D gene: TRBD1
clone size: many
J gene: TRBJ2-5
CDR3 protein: CASSSGQGAAETQYF
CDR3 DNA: TGTGCCAGCAGCTCGGGACAGGGGGCGGCCGAGACCCAGTACTTC

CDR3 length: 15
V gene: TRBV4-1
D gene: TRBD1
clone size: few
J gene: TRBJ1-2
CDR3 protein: CASSQTTGVGYGYTF
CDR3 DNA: TGCGCCAGCAGCCAAACGACAGGGGTAGGGTATGGCTACACCTTC

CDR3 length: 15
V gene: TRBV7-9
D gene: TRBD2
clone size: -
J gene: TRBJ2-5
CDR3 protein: CASSSGTSGGETQYF
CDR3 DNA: TGTGCCAGCAGCTCCGGGACTAGCGGGGGGGAGACCCAGTACTTC

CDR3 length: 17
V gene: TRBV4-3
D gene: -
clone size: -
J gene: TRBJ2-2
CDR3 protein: CASSQGPGSIWAGELFF
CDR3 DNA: TGCGCCAGCAGCCAAGGACCTGGCTCTATATGGGCCGGGGAGCTGTTTTTT

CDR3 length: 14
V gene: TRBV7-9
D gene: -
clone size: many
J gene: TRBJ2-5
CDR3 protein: CASSPSRVQETQYF
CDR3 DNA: TGTGCCAGCAGCCCGAGCAGGGTCCAAGAGACCCAGTACTTC

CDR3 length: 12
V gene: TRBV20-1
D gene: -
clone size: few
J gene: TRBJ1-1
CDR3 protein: CSARAGMTEAFF
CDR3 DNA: TGCAGTGCTAGGGCAGGGATGACCGAAGCTTTCTTT

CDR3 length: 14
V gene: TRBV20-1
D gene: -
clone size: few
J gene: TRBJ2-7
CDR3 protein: CSARGSSFSYEQYF
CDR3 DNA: TGCAGTGCTAGAGGATCGAGTTTCTCCTACGAGCAGTACTTC

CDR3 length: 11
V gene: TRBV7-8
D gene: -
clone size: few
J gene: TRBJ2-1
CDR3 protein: CASNYGNEQFF
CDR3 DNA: TGTGCCAGTAATTACGGTAATGAGCAGTTCTTC

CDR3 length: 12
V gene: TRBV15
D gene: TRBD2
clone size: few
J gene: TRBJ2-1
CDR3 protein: CATAPSGNEQFF
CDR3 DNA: TGTGCCACCGCGCCTAGCGGCAATGAGCAGTTCTTC

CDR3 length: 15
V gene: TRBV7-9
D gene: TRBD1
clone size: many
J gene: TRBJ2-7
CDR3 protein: CASSRQGTPSYEQYF
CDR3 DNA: TGTGCCAGCAGCCGACAGGGTACCCCCTCCTACGAGCAGTACTTC

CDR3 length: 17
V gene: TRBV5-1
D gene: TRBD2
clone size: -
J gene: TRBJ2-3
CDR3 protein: CASSWRTSGGPTDTQYF
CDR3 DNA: TGCGCCAGCAGCTGGCGGACTAGCGGGGGGCCCACAGATACGCAGTATTTT

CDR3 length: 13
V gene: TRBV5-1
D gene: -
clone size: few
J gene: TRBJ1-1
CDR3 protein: CASSEGVRTEAFF
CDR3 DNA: TGCGCCAGCAGCGAGGGGGTACGCACTGAAGCTTTCTTT

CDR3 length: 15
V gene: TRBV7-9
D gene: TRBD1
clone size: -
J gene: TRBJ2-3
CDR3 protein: CASSPGQVSTDTQYF
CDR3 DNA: TGTGCCAGCAGCCCTGGACAGGTTAGCACAGATACGCAGTATTTT

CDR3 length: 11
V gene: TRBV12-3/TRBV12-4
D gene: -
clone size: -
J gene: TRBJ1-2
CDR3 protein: CASRTGYGYTF
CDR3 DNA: TGTGCCAGCAGGACAGGCTATGGCTACACCTTC

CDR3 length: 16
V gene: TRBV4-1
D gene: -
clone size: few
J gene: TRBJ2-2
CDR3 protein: CASSQVPSSNTGELFF
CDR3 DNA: TGCGCCAGCAGCCAAGTTCCTAGCTCGAACACCGGGGAGCTGTTTTTT

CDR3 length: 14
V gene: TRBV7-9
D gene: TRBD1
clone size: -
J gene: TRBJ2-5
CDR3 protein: CASSADRDQETQYF
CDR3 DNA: TGTGCCAGCAGCGCAGACAGGGACCAAGAGACCCAGTACTTC

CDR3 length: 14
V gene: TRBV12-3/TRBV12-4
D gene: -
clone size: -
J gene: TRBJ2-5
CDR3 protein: CASSLNGAQETQYF
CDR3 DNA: TGTGCCAGCAGTTTAAACGGAGCACAAGAGACCCAGTACTTC

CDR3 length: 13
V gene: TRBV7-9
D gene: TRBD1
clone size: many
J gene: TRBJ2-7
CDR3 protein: CASSARDSYEQYF
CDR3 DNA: TGTGCCAGCAGCGCCAGGGACAGCTACGAGCAGTACTTC

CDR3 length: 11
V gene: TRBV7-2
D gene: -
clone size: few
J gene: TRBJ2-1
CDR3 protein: CASSPFNEQFF
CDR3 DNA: TGTGCCAGCAGCCCTTTTAATGAGCAGTTCTTC

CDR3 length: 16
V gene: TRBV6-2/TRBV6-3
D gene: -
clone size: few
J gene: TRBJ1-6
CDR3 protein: CASSYSKTEYNSPLHF
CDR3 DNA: TGTGCCAGCAGTTACTCCAAGACGGAATATAATTCACCCCTCCACTTT

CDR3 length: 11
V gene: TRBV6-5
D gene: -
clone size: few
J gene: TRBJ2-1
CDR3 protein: CASSYHNEQFF
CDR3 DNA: TGTGCCAGCAGTTACCACAATGAGCAGTTCTTC

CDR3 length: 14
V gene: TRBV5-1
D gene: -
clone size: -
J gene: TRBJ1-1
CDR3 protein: CASSLELMNTEAFF
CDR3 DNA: TGCGCCAGCAGCTTGGAGTTAATGAACACTGAAGCTTTCTTT

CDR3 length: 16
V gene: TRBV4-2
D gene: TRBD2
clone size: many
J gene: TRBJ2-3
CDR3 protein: CASSQDGTSGADTQYF
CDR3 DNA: TGTGCCAGCAGCCAAGATGGGACTAGCGGGGCAGATACGCAGTATTTT

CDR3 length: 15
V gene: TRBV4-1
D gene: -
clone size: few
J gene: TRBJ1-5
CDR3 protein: CASSSGQNSNQPQHF
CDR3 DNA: TGCGCCAGCAGCTCAGGACAAAATAGCAATCAGCCCCAGCATTTT

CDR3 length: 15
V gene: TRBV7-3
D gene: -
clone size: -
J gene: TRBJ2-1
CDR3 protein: CASSLAGRSLNEQFF
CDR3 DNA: TGTGCCAGCAGCTTGGCCGGACGGAGTTTGAATGAGCAGTTCTTC

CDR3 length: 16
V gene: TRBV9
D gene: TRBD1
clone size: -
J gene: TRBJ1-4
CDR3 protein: CASSPRDRATNEKLFF
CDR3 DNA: TGTGCCAGCAGCCCCAGGGACAGAGCAACTAATGAAAAACTGTTTTTT

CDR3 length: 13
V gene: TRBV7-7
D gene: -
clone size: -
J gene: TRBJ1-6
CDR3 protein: CASSLAAETPLHF
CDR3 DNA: TGTGCTAGCAGCTTAGCGGCAGAAACACCCCTCCACTTT

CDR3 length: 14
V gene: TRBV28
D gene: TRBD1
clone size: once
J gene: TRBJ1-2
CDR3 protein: CASSFLGQGYGYTF
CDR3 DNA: TGTGCCAGCAGTTTCTTGGGACAGGGCTATGGCTACACCTTC

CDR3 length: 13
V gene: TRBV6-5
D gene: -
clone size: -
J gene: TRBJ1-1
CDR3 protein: CASSDQGSAGAFF
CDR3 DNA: TGTGCCAGCAGTGACCAGGGGTCCGCCGGAGCTTTCTTT